The present TCR beta chain was sequenced within a study of T cell repertoires in cytomegalovirus infection. In the study overall: Researchers turned to recently identified HLA-C-restricted CMV epitopes as well as well-studied HLA-B-restricted ones. Indicated by public TCR beta signatures were CMV infection and matching HLA type.

A note on this clonotype: Its specificity is unknown.

Overall study results and limits: The ex vivo response was dominated by HLA-C-restricted CMV-specific TCR beta clonotypes. Summed frequency of public TCR beta families distinguished CMV carriers with the relevant HLA.

The CDR3 has 13 residues. The ends were cut back, 2 bases at V and 10 bases at J, with 12 bases in the middle. Germline CDR1 and CDR2: SGHVS and FNYEAQ. TCRdb reprocessed the reads via MiXCR and lists one record per CDR3 protein. The table records fewer than 850,000 distinct CDR3 sequences, about 27% of them present only once. This receptor was identified in a human donor in good health (CMV status not recorded). Some clones in this sample may be carry-over from other donors' samples. Sequencing used cultured CD8+ T cells from PBMCs, obtained from culture after CMV antigen stimulation. The chain carries TRBV7-6 and TRBJ2-1; D possibly uses TRBD1 or TRBD2 (6 bases each). Here the CDR3 DNA reads TGTGCCAGCAGCTTACGGAGGGGGAGGGAGCAGTTCTTC. As protein: CASSLRRGREQFF.